These 16 T cell receptor beta chains were all obtained from the same sample, sequenced in a study of blood T cell repertoires in COVID-19. The data were produced by immunoSEQ multiplex PCR, yet TCRdb's version contains in-frame clones alone and is incomplete. This sample has 200,000 to 250,000 clones, with around 78% found just once. What was sequenced was peripheral blood. These receptors all stem from a woman between 65 and 79 years old with active or convalescent COVID-19.

The V gene is TRBV7-8, the J gene TRBJ2-1; D gene unclear. The germline gives CDR1 SGHVS, CDR2 FQNEAQ. The CDR3 has 11 amino acids. The V gene lost 5 bases and the J gene lost 12 bases, with 11 bases spanning the gap. CDR3 in amino acids: CASSLMYRQFF. The CDR3 nucleotides read TGTGCCAGCAGCCTTATGTATCGGCAGTTCTTC.

The chain recombines TRBV5-5 with TRBJ1-5, with a weak D call TRBD1 (5 bases). Germline assignment: CDR1 SGHKS and CDR2 YYEKEE (reference sequence). The length of the CDR3 is 17 residues. V lost 0 bases and J 4 bases, leaving 17 bases between the germline ends. This CDR3 is CASSLEGLRQINQPQHF. CDR3 nucleotides: TGTGCCAGCAGCTTGGAGGGGCTCAGACAGATTAATCAGCCCCAGCATTTT.

The rearrangement joins TRBV9 to TRBJ1-5; weak D call: TRBD1 (5 bases). CDR1 is SGDLS, CDR2 YYNGEE, per germline. This CDR3 has 13 amino acids. The V end was cut by 3 bases, the J end by 6 bases, with 10 bases between. CDR3 nucleotide sequence: TGTGCCAGCAGCGGGGGGGAGGGTCAGCCCCAGCATTTT. This gives the protein CASSGGEGQPQHF.

A few counts support this clone. This rearrangement joins TRBV28 to TRBJ1-1, with a weak D call TRBD1 (6 bases). The CDR3 is 14 residues long. Trimming shortened V by 6 bases and J by 5 bases, and 16 bases separated the two germline ends. The germline V gene has CDR1 MDHEN and CDR2 SYDVKM. The chain's CDR3 is CASRPMGAKTEAFF. The DNA of the CDR3 is TGTGCCAGCAGGCCGATGGGGGCAAAAACTGAAGCTTTCTTT.

The chain joins TRBV7-8 to TRBJ1-5; TRBD1 aligns across 11 bases. Germline V gene lookup returns CDR1 SGHVS and CDR2 FQNEAQ. There are 13 residues in the CDR3. The trim removed 5 bases at V and 7 bases at J, leaving 1 base unmatched. CDR3 protein: CASSRDRGQPQHF. Here the CDR3 DNA reads TGTGCCAGCAGCCGGGACAGGGGGCAGCCCCAGCATTTT.

V is TRBV19 and J is TRBJ2-7; D perhaps matches TRBD1 (6 bases). Germline loops: CDR1 LNHDA, CDR2 SQIVND (reference sequence). This CDR3 is built from 15 residues. Trimming shortened V by 6 bases and J by 2 bases, and 17 bases separated the two germline ends. CDR3: CASSIRQDLTYEQYF. The DNA of the CDR3 is TGTGCCAGTAGCATTCGACAGGACTTGACCTACGAGCAGTACTTC.

The rearrangement links TRBV4-3 to TRBJ1-5, with D possibly being TRBD1 (6 bases). From germline, CDR1 is LGHNA and CDR2 YSLEER. The CDR3 contains 18 residues. V shed 0 bases and J shed 1 base, with 16 bases lying between them. The CDR3 DNA is TGCGCCAGCAGCCAAGATGGGACGGCGCAGGGGAGCAATCAGCCCCAGCATTTT. As protein: CASSQDGTAQGSNQPQHF.

The chain carries TRBV23-1 and TRBJ1-4, with a weak D call TRBD1 (5 bases). TRBV23-1 is given ORF status, its function remaining uncertain. V lost 7 bases and J lost 16, with 10 bases in between. This CDR3 has 9 residues. CDR3 amino acids: CASKPDKFF. The CDR3 DNA reads TGCGCCAGCAAACCGGACAAGTTTTTT.

This chain uses TRBV7-2 with TRBJ2-1; 11 bases match TRBD2. Germline V gene lookup returns CDR1 SGHTA and CDR2 FQGNSA. CDR3 length: 16 residues. V lost 5 bases to trimming and J lost 5 bases; unmatched junction nucleotides: 8. CDR3 coding DNA: TGTGCCAGCAGCCTTGTTGGGACTAGCGGCCACAATGAGCAGTTCTTC. This codes for CASSLVGTSGHNEQFF.

This clone appeared once. The chain is built from TRBV11-3 and TRBJ2-5; 10 nucleotides match TRBD2. The V gene's germline CDR1 is SGHNT and CDR2 YENEEA. This CDR3 contains 15 residues. With V trimmed by 5 bases and J by 5 bases, 8 bases remained unmatched. In nucleotides, the CDR3 is TGTGCCAGCAGCCGTAGCGGGGGGCCAGGGGAGACCCAGTACTTC. It is translated as CASSRSGGPGETQYF.

V and J are TRBV27 and TRBJ2-3; TRBD2 is a possible D gene (6 bases). The CDR3 spans 17 residues. V was pared by 1 base and J by 3 bases, with 17 bases between. Germline V lookup: CDR1 MNHEY, CDR2 SMNVEV (reference sequence). CDR3 nucleotides: TGTGCCAGCAGTTTATTCCGTAGCGGCCTCCTAACAGATACGCAGTATTTT. Encoded protein: CASSLFRSGLLTDTQYF.

This chain links TRBV28 with TRBJ1-2; the D gene is possibly TRBD1 (5 bases). Germline loops: CDR1 MDHEN, CDR2 SYDVKM. The V gene lost 6 bases and the J gene lost 10 bases, with 15 bases spanning the gap. This CDR3 has 12 amino acids. The CDR3 sequence: CASRQDIRIYTF. The CDR3 DNA reads as TGTGCCAGCAGACAGGACATTCGAATCTACACCTTC.

In its sample, this clone was seen a few times. The gene calls are TRBV10-3 and TRBJ2-7; no definite D call. Deletions cut 2 bases from V and 3 bases from J, with 5 bases between. Germline V lookup: CDR1 ENHRY, CDR2 SYGVKD. The CDR3 runs to 12 residues. CDR3 loop: CAISEPNYEQYF. For the CDR3, the DNA is TGTGCCATCAGTGAGCCAAACTACGAGCAGTACTTC.

The chain couples TRBV11-3 to TRBJ1-5; TRBD1 is a possible D gene (5 bases). The germline gives CDR1 SGHNT, CDR2 YENEEA. CDR3 length: 17 amino acids. Trimming removed 7 bases from V and 3 bases from J, with 22 bases in between. The CDR3 reads CASTPQGPHSHNQPQHF. CDR3 DNA sequence: TGTGCCAGCACCCCCCAGGGCCCCCATTCTCACAATCAGCCCCAGCATTTT.

The chain carries TRBV12-3 or TRBV12-4 and TRBJ2-7; D possibly corresponds to TRBD2 (6 bases). This CDR3 contains 13 residues. V dropped 8 bases and J dropped 0 bases, with 11 bases sitting between them. CDR3: CASRDSSSYEQYF. The CDR3 DNA reads TGTGCCAGCCGGGACTCGAGCTCCTACGAGCAGTACTTC.

In its sample, this clone was seen a few times. The chain recombines TRBV30 with TRBJ1-2; D is undetermined. CDR1 GTSNPN and CDR2 SVGIG come from the germline V gene (reference sequence). The V end lost 4 bases, the J end lost 3 bases, and 6 bases lay between the germline ends. The CDR3 sequence is 11 residues long. CDR3 nucleotide sequence: TGTGCCTGGAATGCGGACTATGGCTACACCTTC. This translates into CAWNADYGYTF.